The rows below give T cell receptor beta chains drawn from one sample of a study of shared clonotypes between healthy human individuals. Generated by immunoSEQ multiplex PCR, the TCRdb table keeps only in-frame clones and is missing some. The sample consists of around 2.1 million clones, approximately 95% of them appearing once. The source material was naive CD4+ T cells sorted from blood. The receptors stem from a man aged 18 to 29 in good health. The CDR3 runs from the conserved cysteine through the conserved F or W. The D gene is left open where the match is weak. Clone sizes are given selectively: once, few, many, or a class where the clone is expanded.

D gene	clone size	V gene	J gene	CDR3 protein	CDR3 DNA
TRBD2	once	TRBV7-7	TRBJ2-5	CASSLAGVRETQYF	TGTGCTAGCAGCTTAGCGGGAGTGAGGGAGACCCAGTACTTC
.	.	TRBV7-7	TRBJ2-1	CASSSGRDNEQFF	TGTGCTAGCAGCTCTGGACGGGATAATGAGCAGTTCTTC
TRBD1	.	TRBV30	TRBJ2-4	CAWSAKGTVRNIQYF	TGTGCCTGGAGTGCCAAAGGGACAGTTAGAAACATTCAGTACTTC
.	.	TRBV11-2	TRBJ2-1	CASSPGTAQFF	TGTGCCAGCAGCCCCGGGACTGCACAGTTCTTC
.	.	TRBV4-1	TRBJ2-7	CASSQSTGPYYEQYF	TGCGCCAGCAGCCAGTCTACAGGGCCATACTACGAGCAGTACTTC
TRBD2	.	TRBV2	TRBJ2-7	CASSYPSGVSYEQYF	TGTGCCAGCAGTTACCCTAGCGGGGTCTCCTACGAGCAGTACTTC
TRBD1	.	TRBV19	TRBJ1-1	CASSQQGRNTEAFF	TGTGCCAGTAGTCAACAGGGGAGGAACACTGAAGCTTTCTTT
.	.	TRBV2	TRBJ1-2	CASSLTGYGYTF	TGTGCCAGCAGCCTGACAGGATATGGCTACACCTTC
TRBD2	.	TRBV18	TRBJ2-3	CASSPLAGGDTNTQYF	TGTGCCAGCTCCCCGCTAGCGGGAGGGGACACCAATACGCAGTATTTT
TRBD2	.	TRBV4-1	TRBJ2-7	CASSLGTSGRFYYEQYF	TGCGCCAGCAGCCTGGGGACTAGCGGGAGATTTTACTACGAGCAGTACTTC
.	.	TRBV6-1	TRBJ1-5	CASSDRQASNQPQHF	TGTGCCAGCAGTGACAGGCAGGCTAGCAATCAGCCCCAGCATTTT
.	.	TRBV6-5	TRBJ1-2	CASSYSDRSIGYTF	TGTGCCAGCAGTTACTCAGACCGTTCGATTGGCTACACCTTC
TRBD1	once	TRBV10-3	TRBJ1-5	CAIKEGQGANQPQHF	TGTGCCATCAAGGAGGGACAGGGGGCCAATCAGCCCCAGCATTTT
.	.	TRBV2	TRBJ1-3	CASREEVFTNTIYF	TGTGCCAGCAGGGAGGAGGTATTTACGAACACCATATATTTT
TRBD1	.	TRBV6-1	TRBJ1-5	CASQTGTSNQPQHF	TGTGCCAGCCAGACAGGGACTAGCAATCAGCCCCAGCATTTT
.	.	TRBV10-2	TRBJ2-3	CASSEVTGSPGAYF	TGCGCCAGCAGTGAGGTGACAGGTTCCCCGGGGGCATATTTT
.	few	TRBV30	TRBJ2-7	CAWSVPPVLAPYEQYF	TGTGCCTGGAGTGTACCCCCAGTACTGGCTCCCTACGAGCAGTACTTC
.	.	TRBV18	TRBJ1-3	CASSPLHVSGNTIYF	TGTGCCAGCTCACCACTACACGTCTCTGGAAACACCATATATTTT
.	.	TRBV4-2	TRBJ2-7	CASSQTDVGSYEQYF	TGTGCCAGCAGCCAGACCGACGTAGGTTCCTACGAGCAGTACTTC
.	.	TRBV28	TRBJ1-4	CASSLSPNNEKLFF	TGTGCCAGCAGTTTGTCCCCTAATAATGAAAAACTGTTTTTT
.	.	TRBV11-2	TRBJ2-7	CASSAGTLAYEQYF	TGTGCCAGCAGCGCCGGGACGCTGGCCTACGAGCAGTACTTC
TRBD2	.	TRBV10-1	TRBJ2-3	CASSVAGSTDTQYF	TGCGCCAGCAGCGTAGCGGGAAGCACAGATACGCAGTATTTT
TRBD2	once	TRBV7-2	TRBJ2-7	CASSLPGLVLEYF	TGTGCCAGCAGCTTACCCGGACTAGTTCTGGAGTACTTC
.	.	TRBV9	TRBJ2-2	CASSPRPLTNTGELFF	TGTGCCAGCAGCCCCCGTCCTTTGACTAACACCGGGGAGCTGTTTTTT
TRBD2	.	TRBV4-1	TRBJ2-3	CASSRVGKRESSYTDTQYF	TGCGCCAGCAGCCGTGTCGGCAAGCGGGAGTCATCCTACACAGATACGCAGTATTTT
.	.	TRBV5-1	TRBJ1-6	CASSLEGHGAPLHF	TGCGCCAGCAGCTTGGAAGGCCACGGGGCACCCCTCCACTTT
.	.	TRBV5-1	TRBJ1-1	CASSLSGMNTEAFF	TGCGCCAGCAGCTTGTCAGGTATGAACACTGAAGCTTTCTTT